This TCR beta chain appears in the sequencing data of a study of beta chain features in type 1 diabetes. Findings and limits, study-wide: Compared to healthy donors, patients appeared to have naive, central memory and Treg TCRB repertoires that were more alike.

The investigators reverse transcribed all of the isolated RNA, so they sequenced expressed TCRB transcripts. Libraries were prepared by immunoSEQ multiplex PCR; TCRdb keeps only in-frame clonotypes and omits some of them. Of roughly 400,000 clones listed, around 15% were seen once; the top ten hold 0.019%. This clone was picked up a small number of times. What it binds is unknown. The CDR3 runs to 11 residues. The ends were cut back, 5 bases at V and 2 bases at J, with 4 bases in the middle. Germline V gene sequence: CDR1 SGHTA, CDR2 FQGNSA. The source of this sequence is a woman aged 18-29 years in good health. The sequencing input was naive CD4+ T cells from blood. The chain employs TRBV7-2 and TRBJ2-7; the D is unclear. For the CDR3, the DNA is TGTGCCAGCAGCGTTACCTACGAGCAGTACTTC. Protein: CASSVTYEQYF.